Listed below are T cell receptor beta chains from one sample, sequenced in a study of Graves' ophthalmopathy and Graves' hyperthyroidism. Using its own MiXCR run on the multiplex PCR reads, TCRdb lists one record per CDR3 protein. The sample has 600,000 to 950,000 distinct CDR3 sequences; 40% are singletons. Sequencing was done on a sample of peripheral blood. All receptors come from an adult man with Graves' ophthalmopathy. Both conserved end residues are part of each CDR3. The D gene is left open where the match is weak. Some rows have no size entry. The others give once, few or many, or a class for an expanded clone.

size	D	V	J	CDR3	DNA
-	TRBD1	TRBV5-1	TRBJ2-7	CASKGDRGPYEQYF	TGCGCCAGCAAGGGGGACAGGGGTCCCTACGAGCAGTACTTC
-	-	TRBV20-1	TRBJ2-2	CSARGQAAAGELFF	TGCAGTGCTAGGGGGCAGGCCGCGGCCGGGGAGCTGTTTTTT
few	-	TRBV20-1	TRBJ2-5	CSAILIRQETQYF	TGCAGTGCTATATTGATAAGACAAGAGACCCAGTACTTC
few	-	TRBV2	TRBJ1-4	CASSKSQGTNEKLFF	TGTGCCAGCAGCAAATCGCAGGGGACTAATGAAAAACTGTTTTTT
-	-	TRBV20-1	TRBJ1-1	CSARGDLLGTEAFF	TGCAGTGCTAGAGGGGACCTCCTCGGTACTGAAGCTTTCTTT
-	TRBD2	TRBV5-4	TRBJ2-5	CASSYSSGRRLETQYF	TGTGCCAGCAGCTATTCTAGCGGGAGGAGGTTGGAGACCCAGTACTTC
-	TRBD2	TRBV6-6	TRBJ2-6	CASSTGTKSSGANVLTF	TGTGCCAGCAGCACCGGGACTAAGAGCTCTGGGGCCAACGTCCTGACTTTC
few	TRBD1	TRBV6-6	TRBJ1-4	CATAGGNEKLFF	TGTGCCACGGCAGGGGGGAATGAAAAACTGTTTTTT
few	-	TRBV6-1	TRBJ1-5	CASSEERVTESTQHF	TGTGCCAGCAGTGAAGAACGAGTTACGGAATCGACCCAGCATTTT
few	TRBD2	TRBV20-1	TRBJ2-5	CSVAGGQETQYF	TGCAGTGTCGCGGGAGGGCAAGAGACCCAGTACTTC
many	TRBD1	TRBV10-2	TRBJ2-7	CASSDGTENSYEQYF	TGCGCCAGCAGTGACGGGACAGAGAACTCCTACGAGCAGTACTTC
-	-	TRBV10-3	TRBJ2-7	CASQGNSYEQYF	TGTGCTTCACAGGGAAACTCCTACGAGCAGTACTTC
-	-	TRBV7-6	TRBJ1-5	CASSLTQTGDQPQHF	TGTGCCAGCAGCTTAACCCAGACAGGAGACCAGCCCCAGCATTTT
-	TRBD1	TRBV10-3	TRBJ1-2	CASSSANTGVNGYTF	TGTGCCAGCAGTTCAGCCAATACAGGGGTGAATGGCTACACCTTC
-	TRBD1	TRBV7-2	TRBJ2-5	CASSSPDRGQYETQYF	TGTGCCAGCAGCTCCCCTGACAGGGGGCAATACGAGACCCAGTACTTC
once	-	TRBV14	TRBJ2-7	CASSQGWMYEQYF	TGTGCCAGCAGCCAAGGTTGGATGTACGAGCAGTACTTC
many	-	TRBV7-9	TRBJ2-7	CASTSTDPTTQYF	TGTGCCAGCACTTCGACAGACCCTACGACGCAGTACTTC
few	-	TRBV15	TRBJ2-5	CATSRDPPGWRRAETQYF	TGTGCCACCAGCAGAGATCCTCCAGGGTGGCGGAGAGCGGAGACCCAGTACTTC
-	-	TRBV7-9	TRBJ2-6	CAIRRGANVLTF	TGTGCCATCAGACGTGGGGCCAACGTCCTGACTTTC
many	TRBD1	TRBV7-8	TRBJ1-1	CASSSRDSLVEAFF	TGTGCCAGCAGCTCCCGGGACAGCCTAGTAGAAGCTTTCTTT